The 32 T cell receptor beta chains reported below all come from one sample, sequenced in a study of response to subunit inactivated influenza vaccine. TCRdb used MiXCR to reprocess the RT-PCR reads, holding one entry per CDR3 protein. The repertoire holds a few hundred thousand distinct CDR3 sequences, with approximately 9.9% as singletons. Source: PBMCs from blood, taken 35 to 45 days after vaccination. These receptors all come from a man in his fifties or sixties who received an inactivated influenza vaccine.

This clonotype was counted a single time. The gene calls are TRBV7-9 and TRBJ2-1; possibly TRBD2 for D (6 bases). The CDR3 length is 16 residues. Germline V gene sequence: CDR1 SEHNR, CDR2 FQNEAQ (reference sequence). V was clipped by 5 bases and J by 7 bases, with 21 bases between them. The CDR3 DNA is TGTGCCAGCAGCCCCGCTAGACTAGAAATTGAGAATGAGCAGTTCTTC. It encodes CASSPARLEIENEQFF.

This clonotype was seen more than once but under ten times. The rearrangement joins TRBV19 to TRBJ2-5; unclear D gene. Germline V gene lookup returns CDR1 LNHDA and CDR2 SQIVND (reference sequence). The CDR3 sequence is 13 residues long. Trimming removed 1 base at V and 1 base at J, with 4 bases between. The CDR3 spells CASSIGTQETQYF. CDR3 nucleotides: TGTGCCAGTAGTATAGGGACCCAAGAGACCCAGTACTTC.

This clonotype occurred many times. The chain combines TRBV5-1 with TRBJ2-3; D is undetermined. The CDR3 is 17 residues long. Trimming took 0 bases from V and 4 from J, leaving 18 bases between them. Germline CDR1 SGHRS, CDR2 YFSETQ. In DNA form, the CDR3 reads TGCGCCAGCAGCTTGGCCTCGTACGGAACCTCGGCAGATACGCAGTATTTT. This encodes CASSLASYGTSADTQYF.

This clonotype was picked up a small number of times. V gene TRBV6-2 or TRBV6-3 combines with J gene TRBJ1-5, with a weak D call TRBD1 (5 bases). Trimming took off 6 bases at V and 0 bases at J, with 18 bases between the two ends. This CDR3 has 17 amino acids. Germline V gives CDR1 MNHEY, CDR2 SVGEGT. CDR3 sequence reads: CASRVNVQGLSNQPQHF. The CDR3 coding sequence is TGTGCCAGCAGAGTAAACGTCCAGGGACTTAGCAATCAGCCCCAGCATTTT.

The rearrangement links TRBV12-3 or TRBV12-4 to TRBJ2-6; either TRBD1 or TRBD2 may supply D (5 bases each). V shed 2 bases and J shed 3 bases, with 8 bases lying between them. The CDR3 has 15 residues. Here the CDR3 reads CASSLQGVGANVLTF. DNA of the CDR3: TGTGCCAGCAGTTTACAGGGAGTTGGGGCCAACGTCCTGACTTTC.

This clonotype was seen many times. The chain's CDR3 is CASRGLAGDYEQYF. The DNA for the CDR3 is TGTGCCAGCAGGGGACTAGCGGGGGACTACGAGCAGTACTTC. The rearrangement links TRBV27 to TRBJ2-7; 14 bases match TRBD2. The ends lost 6 bases at V and 3 bases at J; junction bases unmatched: 1. The CDR3 loop spans 14 amino acids. Germline V gives CDR1 MNHEY, CDR2 SMNVEV (reference sequence).

The V call is TRBV27, the J call TRBJ1-6, with D possibly being TRBD1 (6 bases). The CDR3 contains 16 residues. Germline loops: CDR1 MNHEY, CDR2 SMNVEV (reference sequence). V was shortened by 3 bases and J by 5 bases, with 14 bases between the two germline ends. The CDR3 bases are TGTGCCAGCAGTTTCGATCGGGGGGCCGATAATTCACCCCTCCACTTT. The encoded protein is CASSFDRGADNSPLHF.

V usage is TRBV10-2 and J usage is TRBJ2-2, with TRBD1 matching over 7 bases. Trimming removed 4 bases from V and 3 bases from J; junction bases left unmatched: 8. CDR3 size: 16 residues. Germline CDR1 WSHSY, CDR2 SAAADI. The DNA for the CDR3 is TGCGCCAGCAGTGCCCCGACAGGGCGAGACACCGGGGAGCTGTTTTTT. The encoded protein is CASSAPTGRDTGELFF.

The V and J genes are TRBV20-1 and TRBJ2-1; 8 bases agree with TRBD2. Germline values: CDR1 DFQATT, CDR2 SNEGSKA (reference sequence). CDR3 length equals 13 residues. The junction had 9 bases not matched to a gene; V was cut back by 5 bases and J by 9 bases. CDR3 residues: CSAGRTSLGEQFF. DNA of the CDR3: TGCAGTGCTGGAAGGACTAGCTTGGGTGAGCAGTTCTTC.

This CDR3 is CASSLGTVPYGYTF. The CDR3 region has the DNA TGTGCCAGCAGCCTTGGGACGGTCCCTTATGGCTACACCTTC. The V call is TRBV3-1, the J call TRBJ1-2, with D maybe TRBD1 (5 bases). The CDR3 contains 14 residues. Germline V gene sequence: CDR1 LGHDT, CDR2 YNNKEL (reference sequence). Trimming pared 4 bases from V and 5 bases from J, leaving 14 bases between.

J is TRBJ2-1 and V is TRBV29-1; no reliable D call. Germline CDR1 reads SQVTM; CDR2 reads ANQGSEA. The CDR3 sequence is 10 residues long. V lost 2 bases to trimming and J lost 13 bases, with 9 bases between them. The CDR3 loop reads CSVESENQFF. Written as DNA, the CDR3 is TGCAGCGTTGAATCGGAGAATCAGTTCTTC.

This clonotype was seen a handful of times. The chain uses TRBV5-1 and TRBJ2-3; TRBD2 is a possible D gene (7 bases). CDR1 is SGHRS, CDR2 YFSETQ, per germline. V was trimmed by 7 bases and J by 3 bases, leaving 21 bases between them. The CDR3 has 16 residues. The CDR3 loop reads CASSRMGGAGTDTQYF. The CDR3 DNA reads as TGCGCCAGCTCCCGTATGGGGGGGGCGGGAACAGATACGCAGTATTTT.

This chain links TRBV5-1 with TRBJ2-3; 14 bases match TRBD2. J was trimmed by 3 bases and V by 5 bases; bases with no gene match: 5. Per the germline V gene, CDR1 is SGHRS and CDR2 is YFSETQ. This CDR3 is 16 amino acids long. In DNA, the CDR3 is TGCGCCAGCAGACACGGACTAGCGGGAGGTACAGATACGCAGTATTTT. Encoded protein: CASRHGLAGGTDTQYF.

V usage is TRBV24-1 and J usage is TRBJ2-5; a possible D gene is TRBD2 (7 bases). The CDR3 runs to 14 residues. Between the trimmed V and J ends, which lost 6 bases and 4 bases, there was a span of 14 bases. The germline V gene encodes CDR1 KGHDR and CDR2 SFDVKD. CDR3 protein: CATSSGGARETQYF. CDR3 in DNA: TGTGCCACCAGTTCTGGGGGGGCGCGAGAGACCCAGTACTTC.

This clonotype has more than one count but fewer than ten. The chain uses TRBV28 and TRBJ1-1, with D tentatively TRBD1 (5 bases). The V gene lost 6 bases and the J gene lost 6 bases, with 11 bases spanning the gap. This CDR3 spans 12 amino acids. The germline V gene encodes CDR1 MDHEN and CDR2 SYDVKM. CDR3 in amino acids: CASSSGFPEAFF. DNA of the CDR3: TGTGCCAGCAGCTCAGGGTTCCCTGAAGCTTTCTTT.

In its sample, this clonotype was seen many times. The CDR3, as DNA: TGTGCCAGCAGCTCGACTAGCGGGGTTTTGAACATTCAGTACTTC. This translates into CASSSTSGVLNIQYF. This chain connects TRBV7-2 to TRBJ2-4; 11 positions match TRBD2. The length of the CDR3 is 15 residues. Germline lookup yields CDR1 SGHTA and CDR2 FQGNSA. The ends lost 4 bases at V and 7 bases at J; junction bases unmatched: 6.

This clonotype has a handful of counts. J is TRBJ1-1 and V is TRBV16; D unclear. Germline V gene lookup returns CDR1 KGHSY and CDR2 FQNENV. V was pared by 2 bases and J by 1 base, with 8 bases between. CDR3 length equals 14 residues. CDR3 residues: CASSQIRTNTEAFF. CDR3 DNA: TGTGCCAGCAGCCAAATCCGGACGAACACTGAAGCTTTCTTT.

The chain couples TRBV12-2 to TRBJ2-7; the DNA was not compared with TRBD1, the D call given in the table. TRBV12-2 is shown as a pseudogene. This CDR3 has 16 amino acids. This chain's CDR3 is CASRLARVGFSYEQYF. CDR3 nucleotide sequence: TGTGCAAGTCGCTTAGCCCGGGTCGGCTTTTCCTACGAGCAGTACTTC.

The chain joins TRBV6-5 to TRBJ1-6; possible D gene TRBD1, 6 bases. Germline lookup yields CDR1 MNHEY and CDR2 SVGAGI. This CDR3 comprises 15 residues. V was trimmed by 4 bases and J by 5 bases, leaving 12 bases between them. The CDR3: CASSSLGHDNSPLHF. The CDR3, as DNA: TGTGCCAGCAGTTCCCTGGGACACGATAATTCACCCCTCCACTTT.

The genes are TRBV5-1 and TRBJ2-2; either TRBD1 or TRBD2 may fit D (5 bases each). There are 16 residues in the CDR3. The V gene's germline CDR1 is SGHRS and CDR2 YFSETQ. The ends were cut back, 0 bases at V and 1 base at J, with 10 bases in the middle. This CDR3 reads CASSLDPGRNTGELFF. The CDR3 DNA is TGCGCCAGCAGCTTGGATCCAGGGAGGAACACCGGGGAGCTGTTTTTT.

This clonotype occurred once. This may be a read error, as it is one base from a much larger clone. V is TRBV12-3 or TRBV12-4 and J is TRBJ2-5; 10 bases fit TRBD2. The J segment lost 5 bases and the V segment lost 7 bases, leaving 10 bases of the junction unmatched. This CDR3 contains 15 residues. CDR3 protein: CASTEAGGPGETQYF. CDR3 nucleotides: TGTGCCAGCACCGAAGCGGGAGGGCCAGGGGAGACCCAGTACTTC.

This clonotype was detected a few times. This chain links TRBV6-1 with TRBJ2-2, with a weak D call TRBD2 (5 bases). Trimming pared 7 bases from V and 9 bases from J, leaving 18 bases between. Germline CDR1 reads MNHNS; CDR2 reads SASEGT. The CDR3 spans 14 residues. CDR3 DNA: TGTGCCAGCACCACAGCCGGGATCGGGAGGGAGCTGTTTTTT. This gives the protein CASTTAGIGRELFF.

This chain links TRBV20-1 with TRBJ2-7; 7 nucleotides agree with TRBD2. The CDR3 spans 16 residues. Looked up from germline, CDR1 is DFQATT and CDR2 is SNEGSKA (reference sequence). V was clipped by 5 bases and J by 3 bases; unmatched bases: 16. The CDR3 DNA sequence: TGCAGTGCTGGAAAGGGAAGGGGAGCGGGGCACTACGAGCAGTACTTC. Its translation: CSAGKGRGAGHYEQYF.

This clonotype was found a few times. The chain has TRBV9 and TRBJ2-1; D is possibly TRBD2 (7 bases). The V gene's germline CDR1 is SGDLS and CDR2 YYNGEE. CDR3 length equals 15 residues. V was trimmed by 1 base and J by 9 bases, leaving 17 bases between them. In DNA form, the CDR3 reads TGTGCCAGCAGCGTAAGACTAGGGGGGGTGGGTGAGCAGTTCTTC. Amino acids: CASSVRLGGVGEQFF.

This clonotype was counted only a few times. This chain joins TRBV29-1 and TRBJ2-5; 11 nucleotides align to TRBD2. From germline, CDR1 is SQVTM and CDR2 ANQGSEA. CDR3 length: 15 residues. Trimming at V came to 6 bases and at J to 1 base, leaving 7 bases not matched to a gene. This chain's CDR3 is CSVATSGIRQETQYF. The DNA for the CDR3 is TGCAGCGTAGCGACTAGCGGGATACGCCAAGAGACCCAGTACTTC.

V and J are TRBV27 and TRBJ2-7; 7 nucleotides align to TRBD1. Germline CDR1 MNHEY, CDR2 SMNVEV (reference sequence). V was pared by 5 bases and J by 2 bases, with 6 bases of the junction left unmatched. The CDR3 extends over 14 amino acids. CDR3 in amino acids: CASSAGTAPYEQYF. The CDR3 nucleotides are TGTGCCAGCAGTGCCGGGACAGCACCCTACGAGCAGTACTTC.

This clonotype has ten or more counts. The rearrangement joins TRBV20-1 to TRBJ2-4; D remains ambiguous. CDR3 length: 14 amino acids. Germline-derived CDR1 and CDR2 are DFQATT and SNEGSKA (reference sequence). The V end was cut by 3 bases, the J end by 0 bases, with 9 bases between. CDR3 DNA sequence: TGCAGTGCTAGCTTGATACTAGCCAAAAACATTCAGTACTTC. This codes for CSASLILAKNIQYF.

This rearrangement joins TRBV20-1 to TRBJ2-7, with D perhaps TRBD1 (7 bases). Germline CDR1 is DFQATT and CDR2 is SNEGSKA (reference sequence). The CDR3 runs to 13 residues. Trimming left V 6 bases short and J 3 bases short, with 15 bases between. DNA of the CDR3: TGCAGTGCCAGGGGGGCTAGGGTCTACGAGCAGTACTTC. Translation gives CSARGARVYEQYF.

This clonotype was seen many times. This chain links TRBV7-2 with TRBJ2-7, with a tentative D call TRBD2 (6 bases). The length of the CDR3 is 13 residues. Germline CDR1 reads SGHTA; CDR2 reads FQGNSA. The CDR3: CATSRGYSYEQYF. DNA of the CDR3: TGTGCGACCTCCCGGGGGTACTCCTACGAGCAGTACTTC.

This chain links TRBV20-1 with TRBJ2-1, with D possibly matching TRBD2 (5 bases). The V and J ends lost 7 bases and 4 bases respectively, with 14 bases between them. CDR3 length: 13 amino acids. The germline CDR1 and CDR2 sequences are DFQATT and SNEGSKA (reference sequence). The CDR3 loop reads CSVGGSAYNEQFF. For the CDR3, the DNA is TGCAGTGTTGGAGGATCGGCTTACAATGAGCAGTTCTTC.

In its sample, this clonotype was seen many times. The chain has TRBV4-3 and TRBJ2-5, with D possibly matching TRBD1 (6 bases). Germline V lookup: CDR1 LGHNA, CDR2 YSLEER. V was shortened by 8 bases and J by 5 bases, with 21 bases between the two germline ends. This CDR3 is built from 15 residues. The CDR3: CASAPNVGQLETQYF. The DNA for the CDR3 is TGCGCCAGCGCACCAAACGTCGGACAGCTGGAGACCCAGTACTTC.

This rearrangement joins TRBV20-1 to TRBJ2-3; TRBD2 might be the D (6 bases). The germline V gene has CDR1 DFQATT and CDR2 SNEGSKA (reference sequence). The CDR3 covers 10 residues. The chain's CDR3 is CSGEADTQYF. For the CDR3, the DNA is TGCAGCGGGGAGGCTGATACGCAGTATTTT.